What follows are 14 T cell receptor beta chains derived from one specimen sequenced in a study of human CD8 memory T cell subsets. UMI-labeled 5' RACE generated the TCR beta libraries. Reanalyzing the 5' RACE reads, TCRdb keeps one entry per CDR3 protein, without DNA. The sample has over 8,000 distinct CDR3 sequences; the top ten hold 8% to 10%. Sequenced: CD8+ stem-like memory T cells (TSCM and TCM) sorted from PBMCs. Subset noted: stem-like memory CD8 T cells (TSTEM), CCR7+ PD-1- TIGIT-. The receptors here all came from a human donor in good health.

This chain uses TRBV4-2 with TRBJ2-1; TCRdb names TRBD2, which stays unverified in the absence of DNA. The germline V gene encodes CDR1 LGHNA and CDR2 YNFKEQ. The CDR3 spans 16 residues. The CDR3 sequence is CASSQSGLAGDNEQFF.

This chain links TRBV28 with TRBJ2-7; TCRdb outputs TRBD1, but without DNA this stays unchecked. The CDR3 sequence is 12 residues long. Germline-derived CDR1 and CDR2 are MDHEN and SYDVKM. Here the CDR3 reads CASSPGTYEQYF. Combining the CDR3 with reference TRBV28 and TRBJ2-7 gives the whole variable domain DVKVTQSSRYLVKRTGEKVFLECVQDMDHENMFWYRQDPGLGLRLIYFSYDVKMKEKGDIPEGYSVSREKKERFSLILESASTNQTSMYLCASSPGTYEQYFGPGTRLTVT.

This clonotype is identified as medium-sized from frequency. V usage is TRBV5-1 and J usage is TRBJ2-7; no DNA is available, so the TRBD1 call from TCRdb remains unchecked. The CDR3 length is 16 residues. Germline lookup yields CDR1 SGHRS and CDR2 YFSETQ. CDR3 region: CASSLIPRDRDHEQYF.

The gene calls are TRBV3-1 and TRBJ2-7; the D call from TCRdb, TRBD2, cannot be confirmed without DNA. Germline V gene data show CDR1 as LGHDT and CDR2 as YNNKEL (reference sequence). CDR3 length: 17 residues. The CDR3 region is CASSASGAGLAGDEQYF.

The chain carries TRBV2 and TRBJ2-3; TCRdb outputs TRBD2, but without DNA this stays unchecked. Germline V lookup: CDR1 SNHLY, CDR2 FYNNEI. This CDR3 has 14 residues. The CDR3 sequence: CASNKREGTDTQYF.

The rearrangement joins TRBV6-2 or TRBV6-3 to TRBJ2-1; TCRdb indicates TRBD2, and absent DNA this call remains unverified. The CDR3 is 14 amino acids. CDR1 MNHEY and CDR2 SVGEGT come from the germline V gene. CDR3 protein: CASTPTSLHNEQFF.

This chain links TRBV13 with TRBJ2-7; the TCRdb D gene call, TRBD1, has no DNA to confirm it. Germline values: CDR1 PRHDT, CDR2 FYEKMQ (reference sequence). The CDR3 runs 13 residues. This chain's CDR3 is CATHIRGEDEQYF.

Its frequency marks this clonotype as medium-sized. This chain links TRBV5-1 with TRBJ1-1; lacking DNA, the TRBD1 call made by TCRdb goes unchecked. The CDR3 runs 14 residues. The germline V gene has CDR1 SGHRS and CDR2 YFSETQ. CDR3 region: CASWPSGAHTEAFF.

The CDR3 sequence is CASSLVGYEQYF. The gene calls are TRBV5-4 and TRBJ2-7. CDR3 length equals 12 residues. CDR1 is SGHNT, CDR2 YYREEE, per germline (reference sequence).

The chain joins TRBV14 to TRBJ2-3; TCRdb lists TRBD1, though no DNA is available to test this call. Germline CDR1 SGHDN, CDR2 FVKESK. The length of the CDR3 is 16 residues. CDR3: CASSQDGGMGTDTQYF.

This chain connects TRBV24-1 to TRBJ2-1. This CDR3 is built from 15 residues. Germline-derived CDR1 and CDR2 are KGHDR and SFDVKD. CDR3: CATSPEKGSYNEQFF.

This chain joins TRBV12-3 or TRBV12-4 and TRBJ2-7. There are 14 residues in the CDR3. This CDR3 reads CASSLNGDPYEQYF.

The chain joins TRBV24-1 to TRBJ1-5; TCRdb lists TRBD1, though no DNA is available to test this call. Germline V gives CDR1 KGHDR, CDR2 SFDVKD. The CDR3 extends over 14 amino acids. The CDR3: CATSDGQINQPQHF.

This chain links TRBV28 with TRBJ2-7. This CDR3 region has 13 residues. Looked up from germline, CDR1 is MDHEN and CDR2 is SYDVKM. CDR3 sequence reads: CASRTLKSYEQYF.